The following is a TCR beta chain sequence with its context. This table comes from immunoSEQ multiplex PCR, and its TCRdb copy is limited to in-frame clones, with some not included. The table includes 820 or so clones, approximately 87% detected once. The sample comes from a study of brain metastases from non-small cell lung cancer. The TCR originated in a donor at least 40 years old with non-small cell lung cancer. The sequenced sample consisted of tumor-adjacent normal tissue.

The CDR3 reads CAWRNRGTWGYTF. In DNA form, the CDR3 reads TGTGCCTGGAGAAACAGGGGAACGTGGGGCTACACCTTC. This chain connects TRBV30 to TRBJ1-2; 7 nucleotides line up with TRBD1. From germline, CDR1 is GTSNPN and CDR2 SVGIG (reference sequence). The trim removed 3 bases at V and 8 bases at J, leaving 9 bases unmatched. CDR3 length equals 13 residues.